This T cell receptor (beta chain) was profiled in a study of blood T cell repertoires in COVID-19. Original handling: From reference gene primer amplification, estimates of nucleated cell counts were derived. Assay used: immunoSEQ multiplex PCR; TCRdb lists only in-frame clones, some missing. V, J and clone size are taken as reported in that table, and D and trimming were inferred from the DNA itself. The table lists 120,000 or so clones, 88% of them singletons. The CDR3 loop spans 14 amino acids. V lost 2 bases to trimming and J lost 3 bases, with 11 bases between them. The V gene's germline CDR1 is LGHDT and CDR2 YNNKEL (reference sequence). This clone was picked up one time.

V gene TRBV3-1 (or the pseudogene TRBV3-2) combines with J gene TRBJ2-7; possibly TRBD2 for D (5 bases). Sequenced sample: peripheral blood. The receptor comes from a woman in her fifties or sixties with active or convalescent COVID-19. CDR3 sequence: CASSQRLTSYEQYF. The CDR3 coding sequence is TGTGCCAGCAGCCAAAGGCTTACTAGCTACGAGCAGTACTTC.